These 21 T cell receptor beta chains came from one sample sequenced in a study of memory CD4+ T cells and cytomegalovirus serostatus. Single viable CD3+CD4+CD8-CD45RO+ cells were sorted as the memory CD4+ T cells. The data were produced by immunoSEQ multiplex PCR, yet TCRdb's version contains in-frame clones alone and is incomplete. The data show about 40,000 clones, about four fifths seen once. The sequencing sample was made of memory CD4+ T cells from blood. The source is an adult in good health and CMV-seronegative.

The rearrangement links TRBV7-2 to TRBJ2-1; D may be TRBD1 (6 bases). Trimming shortened V by 3 bases and J by 2 bases, and 11 bases separated the two germline ends. CDR1 is SGHTA, CDR2 FQGNSA, per germline. This CDR3 contains 15 residues. This chain's CDR3 is CASSFQGYAYNEQFF. In DNA form, the CDR3 reads TGTGCCAGCAGCTTTCAGGGGTATGCCTACAATGAGCAGTTCTTC. The entire variable domain, with the rest obtained from reference TRBV7-2 and TRBJ2-1, is as follows: GAGVSQSPSNKVTEKGKDVELRCDPISGHTALYWYRQSLGQGLEFLIYFQGNSAPDKSGLPSDRFSAERTGGSVSTLTIQRTQQEDSAVYLCASSFQGYAYNEQFFGPGTRLTVL.

This clone was picked up a small number of times. The chain combines TRBV5-1 with TRBJ2-7; D is perhaps TRBD1 (6 bases). The V gene's germline CDR1 is SGHRS and CDR2 YFSETQ. The CDR3 loop spans 16 amino acids. V dropped 4 bases and J dropped 5 bases, with 22 bases sitting between them. The CDR3 sequence: CASSPGDGRGFDEQYF. In DNA, the CDR3 is TGCGCCAGCAGCCCAGGGGACGGCAGGGGTTTCGACGAGCAGTACTTC.

The chain uses TRBV4-1 and TRBJ1-1; D uncertain. Germline values: CDR1 MGHRA, CDR2 YSYEKL. CDR3 length equals 13 residues. Trimming took off 8 bases at V and 4 bases at J, with 14 bases between the two ends. CDR3 protein: CASARFGGTEAFF. The CDR3 DNA reads TGCGCCAGCGCAAGATTCGGTGGCACTGAAGCTTTCTTT.

Notes on this clone: One end of the junction is discordant with germline, which a read error may explain. V gene TRBV29-1 combines with J gene TRBJ1-4, with D perhaps matching TRBD1 (6 bases). CDR1 and CDR2 (germline): SQVTM, ANQGSEA. This CDR3 is 14 amino acids long. For the CDR3, the DNA is TGCAGCGTTGTGGGGGGGGCCGTTGGTGAACAACTGTTTTTT. It specifies CSVVGGAVGEQLFF.

This clone has a handful of counts. The chain combines TRBV7-6 with TRBJ2-1, with TRBD2 matching over 10 bases. V shed 3 bases and J 2 bases; nucleotides not matched to a gene: 16. CDR3 length: 20 residues. In germline, CDR1 is SGHVS, CDR2 FNYEAQ. CDR3 loop: CASSFRGGGGLAGAYNEQFF. CDR3 sequence (DNA): TGTGCCAGCAGCTTTCGCGGCGGGGGTGGTCTAGCGGGGGCCTACAATGAGCAGTTCTTC.

The genes are TRBV5-8 and TRBJ2-5; D unresolved. V was clipped by 0 bases and J by 4 bases, with 10 bases between them. Germline values: CDR1 SGHTS, CDR2 YDEGEE. The CDR3 has 14 amino acids. CDR3 in amino acids: CASSLDPSLETQYF. In DNA, the CDR3 is TGTGCCAGCAGCTTGGATCCCAGTCTAGAGACCCAGTACTTC.

The CDR3 sequence: CASSLGVRLAVNEQFF. The CDR3 nucleotides read TGTGCCAGCAGCCTCGGGGTAAGACTAGCTGTCAATGAGCAGTTCTTC. The rearrangement links TRBV14 to TRBJ2-1, with TRBD2 matching 7 bases. The CDR3 has 16 amino acids. Trimming removed 4 bases from V and 6 bases from J; junction bases left unmatched: 12. Germline V CDR1 and CDR2: SGHDN, FVKESK.

The rearrangement links TRBV6-6 to TRBJ1-3, with D unresolved. V was trimmed by 6 bases and J by 0 bases, leaving 12 bases between them. The germline V gene has CDR1 MNHNY and CDR2 SVGAGI (reference sequence). The CDR3 runs 15 residues. DNA of the CDR3: TGTGCCAGCAGGCCGACGGAAAGCTCTGGAAACACCATATATTTT. Encoded protein: CASRPTESSGNTIYF.

This rearrangement joins TRBV9 to TRBJ1-4; a possible D gene is TRBD1 (6 bases). CDR1 is SGDLS, CDR2 YYNGEE, per germline. The CDR3 spans 19 residues. The V gene lost 2 bases and the J gene lost 0 bases, with 20 bases spanning the gap. The CDR3 nucleotides are TGTGCCAGCAGCGTCGGGGGGGGCCCTGGTCGCGCAACTAATGAAAAACTGTTTTTT. Translation: CASSVGGGPGRATNEKLFF.

This clone was found once. The gene calls are TRBV6-1 and TRBJ2-1; D uncertain. There are 13 residues in the CDR3. Germline V gives CDR1 MNHNS, CDR2 SASEGT. Trimming cost V 5 bases and J 6 bases, with 11 bases left between them. CDR3 bases: TGTGCCAGCAGTCACCGATGGGGCAATGAGCAGTTCTTC. Protein product: CASSHRWGNEQFF.

The rearrangement joins TRBV4-3 to TRBJ2-1; TRBD2 aligns across 9 bases. The germline V gene has CDR1 LGHNA and CDR2 YSLEER. V trimming: 4 bases; J trimming: 6 bases; junction bases outside the gene matches: 10. CDR3 length: 16 amino acids. The CDR3 reads CASSPSAAGGRNEQFF. The DNA of the CDR3 is TGCGCCAGCAGCCCCTCAGCGGCGGGGGGGCGCAATGAGCAGTTCTTC.

This sequence joins TRBV28 and TRBJ1-3, with D unresolved. Trimming pared 7 bases from V and 3 bases from J, leaving 7 bases between. The CDR3 is 12 amino acids. CDR1 MDHEN and CDR2 SYDVKM come from the germline V gene. The CDR3 sequence is CASKVGGNTIYF. CDR3 sequence (DNA): TGTGCCAGCAAGGTCGGTGGAAACACCATATATTTT.

The rearrangement links TRBV2 to TRBJ1-4; possible D gene TRBD1, 6 bases. The V gene lost 4 bases and the J gene lost 4 bases, with 10 bases spanning the gap. The V gene's germline CDR1 is SNHLY and CDR2 FYNNEI. The CDR3 covers 14 residues. CDR3 residues: CASSAGQLNEKLFF. CDR3 nucleotide sequence: TGTGCCAGCAGTGCCGGACAGCTTAATGAAAAACTGTTTTTT.

The rearrangement uses TRBV18 and TRBJ2-7; TRBD2 aligns across 11 bases. V lost 0 bases and J lost 3; bases outside the gene matches: 1. Germline lookup yields CDR1 KGHSH and CDR2 LQKENI. The CDR3 covers 15 residues. DNA for the CDR3: TGTGCCAGCTCACCACCTCTAGCGGGGGGCTACGAGCAGTACTTC. This codes for CASSPPLAGGYEQYF.

The rearrangement links TRBV5-6 to TRBJ1-5; D perhaps matches TRBD1 (5 bases). The CDR3 is made up of 14 amino acids. V was clipped by 1 base and J by 6 bases, with 11 bases between them. Germline V lookup: CDR1 SGHDT, CDR2 YYEEEE. CDR3 nucleotide sequence: TGTGCCAGCAGCTTGCAAGGGGTTAGTCAGCCCCAGCATTTT. This translates into CASSLQGVSQPQHF.

J is TRBJ2-7 and V is TRBV19; 9 nucleotides align to TRBD1. The length of the CDR3 is 14 residues. Germline trimming cut 5 bases from V and 6 bases from J; bases unmatched to any gene: 8. Looked up from germline, CDR1 is LNHDA and CDR2 is SQIVND (reference sequence). CDR3 coding DNA: TGTGCCAGTAGTCCGGGACAGGGTCGGCGCGAGCAGTACTTC. Its translation: CASSPGQGRREQYF.

This chain connects TRBV29-1 to TRBJ1-2, with 7 bases lining up with TRBD1. Looked up from germline, CDR1 is SQVTM and CDR2 is ANQGSEA. CDR3 size: 13 residues. Unmatched junction bases numbered 5, after V lost 6 bases and J lost 1 base. The CDR3 here is CSVRDRLNYGYTF. The CDR3 bases are TGCAGCGTCCGGGACAGACTTAACTATGGCTACACCTTC.

The chain employs TRBV11-2 and TRBJ2-2, with 8 bases matching TRBD1. Germline V gene sequence: CDR1 SGHAT, CDR2 FQNNGV. The CDR3 runs 15 residues. V lost 2 bases, J lost 4 bases, and 3 bases stayed unmatched. CDR3 loop: CASSLRTGTTGELFF. In DNA, the CDR3 is TGTGCCAGCAGCTTAAGGACAGGGACCACCGGGGAGCTGTTTTTT.

This clone has a handful of counts. J is TRBJ2-5 and V is TRBV13, with D perhaps matching TRBD1 or TRBD2 (5 bases each). CDR1 and CDR2 (germline): PRHDT, FYEKMQ (reference sequence). The CDR3 has 12 amino acids. V shed 3 bases and J shed 5 bases, with 7 bases lying between them. The CDR3 loop is CASSLGDETQYF. The CDR3 DNA reads as TGTGCCAGCAGCTTGGGGGATGAGACCCAGTACTTC.

The rearrangement joins TRBV11-3 to TRBJ2-3; 10 bases are a match to TRBD2. V shed 3 bases and J 6 bases; nucleotides not matched to a gene: 0. Germline lookup yields CDR1 SGHNT and CDR2 YENEEA. The CDR3 sequence is 13 residues long. Here the CDR3 reads CASSLGLADTQYF. The CDR3, as DNA: TGTGCCAGCAGCTTGGGACTAGCGGATACGCAGTATTTT.

This clone has a handful of counts. This chain joins TRBV10-3 and TRBJ1-6; 9 bases map to TRBD1. The CDR3 consists of 15 residues. The trim removed 3 bases at V and 7 bases at J, leaving 4 bases unmatched. Germline CDR1 is ENHRY and CDR2 is SYGVKD. CDR3 in amino acids: CAISEQGAENSPLHF. In DNA, the CDR3 is TGTGCCATCAGTGAACAGGGGGCAGAAAATTCACCCCTCCACTTT.